The clone carrying this TCR beta chain appeared a few times. Its cognate antigen is unknown. The investigators reverse transcribed all of the isolated RNA, so they sequenced expressed TCRB transcripts. Sequencing was performed with immunoSEQ multiplex PCR; in TCRdb, only in-frame clones are kept and a portion is missing. The sample consists of just over 450,000 clones, over 25% of them appearing once. This record comes from a study of beta chain features in type 1 diabetes. Findings and caveats of the study: In all four CD4+ subsets, TCRB CDR3 length was significantly, moderately reduced in type 1 diabetes. Type 1 diabetes patients had VDJ junctions that carried fewer insertions and more deletions. Across patients, naive, central memory and Treg TCRB repertoires exhibited apparently greater similarity than was observed across healthy donors.

The germline gives CDR1 SGHTA, CDR2 FQGNSA. This CDR3 has 13 amino acids. The V end was cut by 5 bases, the J end by 1 base, with 8 bases between. Sorting of CD4+ naive, central memory, regulatory and stem cell-like memory cells was performed via CD45RO/CCR7/CD25/CD127/CD95/CD27. The chain carries TRBV7-2 and TRBJ2-5, with D perhaps TRBD1 (5 bases). The sample was naive CD4+ T cells from blood. This sequence originates from a man between 18 and 29 years old in good health. The CDR3 here is CASSRDSQETQYF. CDR3 coding DNA: TGTGCCAGCAGCCGAGACAGCCAAGAGACCCAGTACTTC.